These 20 T cell receptor beta chains share one sample of origin, sequenced in a study of monozygotic twins with cystic fibrosis (dated by TCRdb to 2020 to 2023). Libraries were made using the immunoSEQ multiplex PCR assay. Held by TCRdb, this immuneACCESS table contains in-frame sequences only and omits some clones. Under half of the omission traces to an unresolved V gene where checked; the cause of the rest is unknown. The sample table shows about 36,000 clones, and approximately 87% are seen once. Roughly 1.7% of the sample is held by the ten biggest clonotypes. Sequenced sample: blood. These receptor sequences come from a girl aged 2-10 years with cystic fibrosis.

V usage is TRBV5-1 and J usage is TRBJ2-5; D is perhaps TRBD1 (6 bases). The CDR3 has 13 residues. CDR1 is SGHRS and CDR2 is YFSETQ in the germline V gene. Trimming left V 7 bases short and J 5 bases short, with 15 bases between. CDR3 amino acids: CASGYGTTETQYF. Here the CDR3 DNA reads TGCGCCAGCGGGTATGGGACAACGGAGACCCAGTACTTC.

The chain is built from TRBV6-5 and TRBJ1-1; D is uncertain. Germline assignment: CDR1 MNHEY and CDR2 SVGAGI. Trimming removed 4 bases from V and 8 bases from J, with 14 bases in between. The CDR3 has 13 residues. CDR3 nucleotides: TGTGCCAGCAGTTTCTATCGTATGGCAGAAGCTTTCTTT. Amino acids: CASSFYRMAEAFF.

V is TRBV6-1 and J is TRBJ1-2, with 9 bases aligning to TRBD1. The V gene's germline CDR1 is MNHNS and CDR2 SASEGT. The CDR3 extends over 15 amino acids. V lost 3 bases, J lost 7 bases, and 9 bases stayed unmatched. CDR3 residues: CASSDQPGQGLGYTF. Written as DNA, the CDR3 is TGTGCCAGCAGTGACCAACCGGGACAGGGTCTTGGCTACACCTTC.

The DNA of the CDR3 is TGTGCCAGCGGCTACGAGCAGTACTTC. This gives the protein CASGYEQYF. This chain links TRBV6-5 with TRBJ2-7; D remains ambiguous. The CDR3 is 9 amino acids. CDR1 is MNHEY and CDR2 is SVGAGI in the germline V gene. The V end lost 8 bases, the J end lost 3 bases, and 2 bases lay between the germline ends.

The CDR3 DNA sequence: TGCGCCAGCAGCACCATCATACAGGGCCTAACCTACAATGAGCAGTTCTTC. Translated, it gives CASSTIIQGLTYNEQFF. The genes are TRBV5-1 and TRBJ2-1; a weak D match, TRBD1 (6 bases). V was trimmed by 4 bases and J by 2 bases, leaving 19 bases between them. The CDR3 sequence is 17 residues long. Germline CDR1 is SGHRS and CDR2 is YFSETQ.

The rearrangement joins TRBV9 to TRBJ2-7, with D possibly TRBD2 on 5 matching bases. V shed 4 bases and J shed 0 bases, with 11 bases lying between them. CDR1 is SGDLS, CDR2 YYNGEE, per germline. The CDR3 runs to 14 residues. The CDR3 is CASSPGLGSYEQYF. The CDR3 DNA reads TGTGCCAGCAGCCCCGGACTCGGCTCCTACGAGCAGTACTTC.

The J gene is TRBJ1-1, the V gene TRBV7-2; D is unresolved. Germline-derived CDR1 and CDR2 are SGHTA and FQGNSA. The CDR3 is 12 amino acids. V lost 3 bases and J lost 1, with 3 bases in between. CDR3 DNA: TGTGCCAGCAGCTTCGGGAACACTGAAGCTTTCTTT. Translating gives CASSFGNTEAFF.

Here the CDR3 reads CASSLGRQGPSSYEQYF. As DNA, the CDR3 is TGCGCCAGCAGCTTGGGAAGACAGGGGCCCAGCTCCTACGAGCAGTACTTC. The gene calls are TRBV5-1 and TRBJ2-7, with 8 nucleotides matching TRBD1. There are 17 residues in the CDR3. Losses at the gene ends were 0 bases for V and 0 bases for J; bases not matched to a gene: 8. CDR1 is SGHRS and CDR2 is YFSETQ in the germline V gene.

A single count supports this clone. The chain recombines TRBV2 with TRBJ1-1, with D unclear. V shed 6 bases and J shed 0 bases, with 11 bases lying between them. Germline CDR1 is SNHLY and CDR2 is FYNNEI. The CDR3 spans 14 residues. CDR3 amino acids: CASRPRAMNTEAFF. Written as DNA, the CDR3 is TGTGCCAGCAGACCTCGAGCCATGAACACTGAAGCTTTCTTT.

The chain carries TRBV7-2 and TRBJ2-7; D is ambiguous. The germline gives CDR1 SGHTA, CDR2 FQGNSA. Deletions cut 1 base from V and 5 bases from J, with 6 bases between. The length of the CDR3 is 12 residues. The CDR3 bases are TGTGCCAGCAGCTTAGAAGGGAACGAGCAGTACTTC. This codes for CASSLEGNEQYF.

V usage is TRBV6-1 and J usage is TRBJ2-3, with D tentatively TRBD1 (5 bases). V shed 2 bases and J shed 2 bases, with 17 bases lying between them. CDR1 MNHNS and CDR2 SASEGT come from the germline V gene. The CDR3 runs 17 residues. The DNA for the CDR3 is TGTGCCAGCAGTGAAATTTGGGGCCCCGGCTCCACAGATACGCAGTATTTT. Amino acids: CASSEIWGPGSTDTQYF.

The chain recombines TRBV6-1 with TRBJ1-1; D is undetermined. Germline CDR1 reads MNHNS; CDR2 reads SASEGT. This CDR3 has 13 amino acids. V gave up 4 bases and J gave up 2 bases, with 8 bases separating them. CDR3 DNA: TGTGCCAGCAGTGCACAGCTAAACACTGAAGCTTTCTTT. Its translation is CASSAQLNTEAFF.

This chain joins TRBV7-2 and TRBJ2-7; D perhaps matches TRBD1 (5 bases). CDR1 is SGHTA and CDR2 is FQGNSA in the germline V gene. The CDR3 is made up of 13 amino acids. V was shortened by 6 bases and J by 0 bases, with 9 bases between the two germline ends. As DNA, the CDR3 is TGTGCCAGCAGGGGGCCGAGCTCCTACGAGCAGTACTTC. Amino acids: CASRGPSSYEQYF.

V gene TRBV5-6 combines with J gene TRBJ2-7; 7 positions agree with TRBD1. V trimming: 6 bases; J trimming: 3 bases; junction bases outside the gene matches: 6. The CDR3 is 13 amino acids. CDR1 is SGHDT and CDR2 is YYEEEE in the germline V gene. CDR3 protein: CASIGTEDYEQYF. The CDR3 nucleotides are TGTGCCAGCATAGGGACAGAGGACTACGAGCAGTACTTC.

The chain combines TRBV9 with TRBJ2-5, with D unclear. The CDR3 extends over 14 amino acids. V lost 0 bases and J 2 bases, leaving 8 bases between the germline ends. The germline V gene encodes CDR1 SGDLS and CDR2 YYNGEE. The CDR3 DNA is TGTGCCAGCAGCGTAGGGCTACCTCAAGAGACCCAGTACTTC. Residues: CASSVGLPQETQYF.

The J gene is TRBJ1-2, the V gene TRBV5-5, with 8 nucleotides matching TRBD1. The CDR3 sequence is 14 residues long. Germline CDR1 and CDR2: SGHKS and YYEKEE (reference sequence). V lost 4 bases, J lost 4 bases, and 6 bases stayed unmatched. The CDR3 spells CASSGLRGPYGYTF. The CDR3 nucleotides are TGTGCCAGCAGCGGCCTCAGGGGGCCCTATGGCTACACCTTC.

The chain uses TRBV18 and TRBJ2-7; TRBD2 is a possible D gene (6 bases). Trimming left V 1 base short and J 7 bases short, with 23 bases between. The CDR3 has 17 residues. Looked up from germline, CDR1 is KGHSH and CDR2 is LQKENI. CDR3 protein: CASSPRGQAPGGVEQYF. DNA of the CDR3: TGTGCCAGCTCACCACGGGGCCAGGCCCCCGGCGGGGTGGAGCAGTACTTC.

This clone was picked up one time. The chain combines TRBV15 with TRBJ1-2; D may be TRBD1 (5 bases). The germline V and J ends were trimmed by 5 bases and 2 bases, with 9 bases remaining between them. The germline CDR1 and CDR2 sequences are LNHNV and YYDKDF (reference sequence). This CDR3 has 13 amino acids. CDR3 sequence reads: CATSPGTNYGYTF. The CDR3 coding sequence is TGTGCCACCAGCCCAGGGACCAACTATGGCTACACCTTC.

The chain uses TRBV4-3 and TRBJ2-3; the D gene is possibly TRBD1 (5 bases). Deletions cut 0 bases from V and 4 bases from J, with 8 bases between. The CDR3 is made up of 14 amino acids. The germline CDR1 and CDR2 sequences are LGHNA and YSLEER. Written as DNA, the CDR3 is TGCGCCAGCAGCCAAGAAAAAGGGGCAGATACGCAGTATTTT. Its translation is CASSQEKGADTQYF.

The chain uses TRBV25-1 and TRBJ2-1, with D maybe TRBD2 (6 bases). V lost 7 bases, J lost 3 bases, and 16 bases lay in between. This CDR3 has 15 amino acids. Germline loops: CDR1 MGHDK, CDR2 SYGVNS. This chain's CDR3 is CASTRAGRYYNEQFF. In nucleotides, the CDR3 is TGTGCCAGCACCCGGGCGGGACGTTACTACAATGAGCAGTTCTTC.